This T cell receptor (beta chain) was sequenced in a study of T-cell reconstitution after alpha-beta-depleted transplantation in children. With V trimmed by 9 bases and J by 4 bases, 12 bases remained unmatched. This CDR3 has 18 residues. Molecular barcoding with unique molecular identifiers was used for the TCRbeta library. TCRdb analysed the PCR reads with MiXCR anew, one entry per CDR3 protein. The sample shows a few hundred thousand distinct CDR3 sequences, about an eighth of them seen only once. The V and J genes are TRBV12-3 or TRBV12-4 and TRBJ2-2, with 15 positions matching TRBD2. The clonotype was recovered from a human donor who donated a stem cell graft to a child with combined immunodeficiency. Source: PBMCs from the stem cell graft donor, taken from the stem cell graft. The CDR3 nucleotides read TGTGCCAGTCTAAGGACTAGCGGGAGGGAATGGGGCACCGGGGAGCTGTTTTTT. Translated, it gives CASLRTSGREWGTGELFF.